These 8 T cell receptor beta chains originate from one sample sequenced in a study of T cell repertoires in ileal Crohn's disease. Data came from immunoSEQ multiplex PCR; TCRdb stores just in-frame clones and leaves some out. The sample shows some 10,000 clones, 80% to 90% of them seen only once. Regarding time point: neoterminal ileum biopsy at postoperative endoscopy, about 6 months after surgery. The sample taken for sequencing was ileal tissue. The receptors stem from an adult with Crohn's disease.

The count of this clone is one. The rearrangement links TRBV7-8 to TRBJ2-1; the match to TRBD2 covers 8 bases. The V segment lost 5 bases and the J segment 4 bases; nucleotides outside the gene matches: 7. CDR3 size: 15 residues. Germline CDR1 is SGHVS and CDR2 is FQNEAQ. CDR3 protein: CASSLSGSGYNEQFF. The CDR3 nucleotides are TGTGCCAGCAGCCTCAGCGGGAGTGGTTACAATGAGCAGTTCTTC.

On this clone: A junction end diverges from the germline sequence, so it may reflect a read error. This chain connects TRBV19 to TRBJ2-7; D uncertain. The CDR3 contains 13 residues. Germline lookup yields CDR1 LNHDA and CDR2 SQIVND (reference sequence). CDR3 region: CASSIVSGYGQYF. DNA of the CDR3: TGTGCCAGTAGTATAGTGTCAGGCTACGGGCAGTACTTC.

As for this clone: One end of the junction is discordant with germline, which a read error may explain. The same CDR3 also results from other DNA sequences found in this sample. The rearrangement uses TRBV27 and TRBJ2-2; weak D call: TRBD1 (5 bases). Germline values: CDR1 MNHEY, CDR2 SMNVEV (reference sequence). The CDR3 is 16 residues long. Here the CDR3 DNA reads TGTGCCAGCAGTTGGAGAGTAGGGGCAAACACTGGGGAGCTGTTTTTT. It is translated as CASSWRVGANTGELFF.

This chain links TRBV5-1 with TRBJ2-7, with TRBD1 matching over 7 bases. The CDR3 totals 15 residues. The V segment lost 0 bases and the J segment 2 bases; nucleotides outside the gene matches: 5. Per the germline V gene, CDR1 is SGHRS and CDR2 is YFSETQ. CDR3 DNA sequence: TGCGCCAGCAGCTTGGGATGGACAGGTACCTACGAGCAGTACTTC. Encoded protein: CASSLGWTGTYEQYF.

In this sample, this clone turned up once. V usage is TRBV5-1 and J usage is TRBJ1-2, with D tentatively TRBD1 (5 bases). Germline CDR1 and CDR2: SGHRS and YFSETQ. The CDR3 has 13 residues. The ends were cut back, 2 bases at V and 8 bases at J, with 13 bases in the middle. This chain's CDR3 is CASSLAQGRGYTF. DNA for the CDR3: TGCGCCAGCAGCTTAGCCCAGGGAAGGGGCTACACCTTC.

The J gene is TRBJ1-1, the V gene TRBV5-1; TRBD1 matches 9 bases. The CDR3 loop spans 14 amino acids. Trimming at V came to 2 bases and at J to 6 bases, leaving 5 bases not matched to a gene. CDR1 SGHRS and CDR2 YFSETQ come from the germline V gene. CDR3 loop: CASSFGTGTPEAFF. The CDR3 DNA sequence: TGCGCCAGCAGCTTTGGGACAGGGACCCCTGAAGCTTTCTTT.

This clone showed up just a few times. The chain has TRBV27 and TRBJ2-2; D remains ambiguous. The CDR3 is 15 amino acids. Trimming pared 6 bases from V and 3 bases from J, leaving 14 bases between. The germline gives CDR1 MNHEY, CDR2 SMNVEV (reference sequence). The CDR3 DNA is TGTGCCAGCAGGGGTCGAGAGGTGTACACCGGGGAGCTGTTTTTT. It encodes CASRGREVYTGELFF.

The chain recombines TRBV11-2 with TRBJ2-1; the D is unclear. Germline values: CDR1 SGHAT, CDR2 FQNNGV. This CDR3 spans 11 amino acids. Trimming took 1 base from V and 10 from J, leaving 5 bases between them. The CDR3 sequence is CASSLGREQFF. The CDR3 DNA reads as TGTGCCAGCAGCTTAGGGCGGGAGCAGTTCTTC.